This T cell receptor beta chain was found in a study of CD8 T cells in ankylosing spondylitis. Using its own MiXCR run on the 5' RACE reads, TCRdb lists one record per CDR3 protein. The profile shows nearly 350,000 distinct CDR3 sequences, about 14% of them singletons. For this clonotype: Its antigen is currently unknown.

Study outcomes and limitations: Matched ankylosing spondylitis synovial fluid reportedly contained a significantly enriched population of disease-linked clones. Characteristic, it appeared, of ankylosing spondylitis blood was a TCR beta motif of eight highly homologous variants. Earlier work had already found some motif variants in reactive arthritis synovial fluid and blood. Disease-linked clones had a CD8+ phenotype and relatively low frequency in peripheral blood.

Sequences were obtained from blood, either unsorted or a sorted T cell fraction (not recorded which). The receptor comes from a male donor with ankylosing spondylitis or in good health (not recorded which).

DNA for the CDR3: TGTGCCAGTCTTAGAGGTTCCGAGAAAGATACGCAGTATTTT. Its protein product is CASLRGSEKDTQYF. The V gene is TRBV12-3 or TRBV12-4, the J gene TRBJ2-3; D is uncertain. V shed 9 bases and J shed 5 bases, with 18 bases lying between them. The CDR3 length is 14 residues.